This paragraph reports one TCR beta chain. One base away lies a much larger clone, so this may be a sequencing read error. The CDR3 spans 11 residues. Germline lookup yields CDR1 SGHVS and CDR2 FQNEAQ. V was pared by 6 bases and J by 1 base, with 2 bases between. The record originates from a study of shared clonotypes between healthy human individuals. Study context: With ages of 18 to 49, the donors were two women and three men.

Execution of the assay was at deep level. Several immunoSEQ 96-well plates shared each subset's DNA, each plate a replicate. Profiled with immunoSEQ multiplex PCR; TCRdb holds only in-frame clones, not every one. The sample holds about 450,000 clones, around 79% seen once. The sample was PBMCs. This receptor was identified in a woman between 40 and 55 years old in good health. Some clones in this sample may be carry-over from other donors' samples. The chain joins TRBV7-8 to TRBJ2-3; D is uncertain. The CDR3 reads CASSRTDTQYF. Here the CDR3 DNA reads TGTGCCAGCAGTCGCACAGATACGCAGTATTTT. The whole variable domain, remainder taken from reference TRBV7-8 and TRBJ2-3, is GAGVSQSPRYKVAKRGQDVALRCDPISGHVSLFWYQQALGQGPEFLTYFQNEAQLDKSGLPSDRFFAERPEGSVSTLKIQRTQQEDSAVYLCASSRTDTQYFGPGTRLTVL.